This T cell receptor beta chain was identified during a study of CD8+CD57+ T cells in acquired aplastic anemia. At the level of the study: Mean yield of DNA from sorted CD4+ and CD8+ cells was 2.5 to 4 ug.

Patients chosen for sequencing had shown CD8+CD57+ cell expansion by flow cytometry. The template used for profiling TCR beta VDJ and CDR3 was genomic DNA. TCRdb itself ran the reads through MiXCR, one entry per CDR3 protein. The sample shows about 180,000 distinct CDR3 sequences, almost 50% of them seen only once. General observations from the study: Approximately 27 CD8+ CDR3 sequences occurred in both the patients and the controls.

The CDR3 is made up of 16 amino acids. In germline, CDR1 is MNHEY, CDR2 SVGAGI. The V end lost 2 bases, the J end lost 0 bases, and 13 bases lay between the germline ends. This clonotype was found many times. The antigen is undetermined. Sequencing was performed on sorted CD4+, CD8+, or CD8+CD57+ T cells (not recorded which) from PBMCs. The chain combines TRBV6-5 with TRBJ1-1; TRBD1 might be the D (6 bases). This clonotype was obtained from a human donor with aplastic anemia. CDR3: CASSYGLQGLNTEAFF. The CDR3 DNA reads TGTGCCAGCAGTTACGGTCTACAGGGCCTGAACACTGAAGCTTTCTTT.